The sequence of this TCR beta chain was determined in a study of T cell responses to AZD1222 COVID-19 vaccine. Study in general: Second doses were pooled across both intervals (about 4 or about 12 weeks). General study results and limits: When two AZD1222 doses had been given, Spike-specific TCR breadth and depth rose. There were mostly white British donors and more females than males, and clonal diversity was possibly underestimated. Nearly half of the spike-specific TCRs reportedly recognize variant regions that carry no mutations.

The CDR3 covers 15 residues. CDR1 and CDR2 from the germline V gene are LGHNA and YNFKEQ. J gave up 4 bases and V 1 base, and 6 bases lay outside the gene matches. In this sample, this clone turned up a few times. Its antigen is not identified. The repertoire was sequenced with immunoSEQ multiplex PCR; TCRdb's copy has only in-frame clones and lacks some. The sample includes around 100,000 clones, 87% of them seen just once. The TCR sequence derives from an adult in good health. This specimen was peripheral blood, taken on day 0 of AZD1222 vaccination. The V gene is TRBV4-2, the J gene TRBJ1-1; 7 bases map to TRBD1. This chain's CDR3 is CASSQVWQGGTEAFF. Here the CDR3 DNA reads TGTGCCAGCAGCCAAGTTTGGCAGGGGGGCACTGAAGCTTTCTTT.